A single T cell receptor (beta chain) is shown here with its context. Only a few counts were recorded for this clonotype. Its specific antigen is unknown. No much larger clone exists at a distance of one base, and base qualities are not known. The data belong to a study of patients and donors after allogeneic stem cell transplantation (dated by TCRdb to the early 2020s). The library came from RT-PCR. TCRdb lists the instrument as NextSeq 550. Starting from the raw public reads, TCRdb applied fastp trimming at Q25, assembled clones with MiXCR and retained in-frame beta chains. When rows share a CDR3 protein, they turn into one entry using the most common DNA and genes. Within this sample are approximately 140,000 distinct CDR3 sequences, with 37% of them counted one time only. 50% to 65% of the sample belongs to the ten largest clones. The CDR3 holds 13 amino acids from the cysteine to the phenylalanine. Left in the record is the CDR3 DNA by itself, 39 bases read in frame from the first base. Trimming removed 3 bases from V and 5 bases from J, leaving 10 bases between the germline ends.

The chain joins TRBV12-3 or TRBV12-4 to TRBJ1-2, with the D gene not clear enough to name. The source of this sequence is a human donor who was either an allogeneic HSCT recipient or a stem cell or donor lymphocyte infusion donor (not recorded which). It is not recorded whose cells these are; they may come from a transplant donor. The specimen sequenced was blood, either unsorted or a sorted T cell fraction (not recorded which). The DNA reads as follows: TGTGCCAGCAGTTTCGACTCGCCGTATGGCTACACCTTC. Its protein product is CASSFDSPYGYTF.